What follows are 26 T cell receptor beta chains derived from one specimen sequenced in a study of cytomegalovirus exposure and HLA in healthy donors. The PCR employed 60 Vbeta primers together with 13 Jbeta primers. TCRdb's copy holds only in-frame clones and misses some; the assay was immunoSEQ multiplex PCR. This sample has approximately 200,000 clones, with around 83% found just once. Sequenced material: PBMCs. Every receptor here comes from a girl aged 5-17 years in good health and CMV-seronegative.

In this sample, this clone turned up a few times. The chain has TRBV4-1 and TRBJ1-1, with a weak D call TRBD1 (6 bases). There are 14 residues in the CDR3. Trimming removed 2 bases from V and 7 bases from J, with 14 bases in between. The germline CDR1 and CDR2 sequences are MGHRA and YSYEKL. The CDR3 is CASSQNPGAYEAFF. CDR3 sequence (DNA): TGCGCCAGCAGCCAAAATCCAGGGGCTTATGAAGCTTTCTTT.

The gene calls are TRBV10-1 and TRBJ2-1; 9 bases map to TRBD2. The CDR3 loop spans 15 amino acids. CDR1 is WNHNN and CDR2 is SYGVQD in the germline V gene (reference sequence). J lost 1 base, V lost 5 bases, and 3 bases had no gene match. CDR3 coding DNA: TGCGCCAGCAGTTTGACTAGCGGTTCCTACAATGAGCAGTTCTTC. It translates to CASSLTSGSYNEQFF.

The chain combines TRBV27 with TRBJ2-7, with a weak D call TRBD2 (6 bases). Germline V CDR1 and CDR2: MNHEY, SMNVEV (reference sequence). Trimming stripped 6 bases from V and 3 bases from J, with 21 bases between. CDR3 length: 16 residues. The CDR3 protein is CASSLRTGTLFYEQYF. The DNA for the CDR3 is TGTGCCAGCAGCTTGCGCACCGGGACTCTCTTCTACGAGCAGTACTTC.

V usage is TRBV7-2 and J usage is TRBJ2-1; 10 positions agree with TRBD1. Germline loops: CDR1 SGHTA, CDR2 FQGNSA. V shed 5 bases, J shed 7 bases, and the junction held 8 bases outside the gene matches. The CDR3 runs 15 residues. CDR3: CASSPTRTGGNEQFF. CDR3 coding DNA: TGTGCCAGCAGCCCAACACGGACAGGGGGGAATGAGCAGTTCTTC.

The CDR3, as DNA: TGTGCCAGCTCCAGGGGCGGTGGCAATCAGCCCCAGCATTTT. Its protein product is CASSRGGGNQPQHF. J is TRBJ1-5 and V is TRBV18; tentative D call: TRBD1 (6 bases). The CDR3 sequence is 14 residues long. Germline V gene sequence: CDR1 KGHSH, CDR2 LQKENI. V gave up 6 bases and J gave up 2 bases, with 11 bases separating them.

The chain combines TRBV30 with TRBJ2-5; 14 bases are shared with TRBD2. Germline CDR1 reads GTSNPN; CDR2 reads SVGIG (reference sequence). The J segment lost 11 bases and the V segment lost 5 bases, leaving 7 bases of the junction unmatched. CDR3 length: 13 residues. Written as DNA, the CDR3 is TGTGCCTGGCGACTAGCGGGGGGGCCGGGGCAGTACTTC. It is translated as CAWRLAGGPGQYF.

Remarks on this clone: The same CDR3 is also encoded by other DNA sequences in this sample. The chain recombines TRBV27 with TRBJ2-7; 8 bases agree with TRBD1. The CDR3 totals 14 residues. The junction had 7 bases not matched to a gene; V was cut back by 5 bases and J by 4 bases. Germline loops: CDR1 MNHEY, CDR2 SMNVEV (reference sequence). CDR3 protein: CASSPTGTGYEQYF. The DNA of the CDR3 is TGTGCCAGCAGTCCCACGGGGACAGGTTACGAGCAGTACTTC.

The rearrangement uses TRBV6-5 and TRBJ2-5, with 10 positions matching TRBD1. Near its end, the DNA agrees better with TRBJ2-7, so the J call may be wrong. Germline values: CDR1 MNHEY, CDR2 SVGAGI. This CDR3 has 14 amino acids. CDR3 residues: CASRPGQGSYEQYF. The CDR3 nucleotides are TGTGCCAGCAGACCGGGACAGGGGTCTTACGAGCAGTACTTC.

This chain links TRBV2 with TRBJ2-3; D gene uncertain. CDR1 and CDR2 (germline): SNHLY, FYNNEI. CDR3 length: 15 amino acids. Trimming removed 0 bases at V and 5 bases at J, with 12 bases between. The CDR3, as DNA: TGTGCCAGCAGTGAAGCGCTACCCGGTCAAGATACGCAGTATTTT. This encodes CASSEALPGQDTQYF.

The chain uses TRBV6-5 and TRBJ2-2, with D uncertain. The V end was cut by 8 bases, the J end by 2 bases, with 15 bases between. Germline V lookup: CDR1 MNHEY, CDR2 SVGAGI. CDR3 length: 15 amino acids. CDR3 region: CASRKLRPNTGELFF. CDR3 coding DNA: TGTGCCAGCCGGAAGCTGAGGCCAAACACCGGGGAGCTGTTTTTT.

This clone occurred a few times. This sequence joins TRBV5-6 and TRBJ1-5, with D possibly matching TRBD1 (5 bases). V lost 1 base and J 1 base, leaving 9 bases between the germline ends. In germline, CDR1 is SGHDT, CDR2 YYEEEE. The CDR3 totals 15 residues. CDR3 in DNA: TGTGCCAGCAGCTTGCAGGGATGGAGCAATCAGCCCCAGCATTTT. Protein: CASSLQGWSNQPQHF.

The J gene is TRBJ2-7, the V gene TRBV28; 11 bases fit TRBD2. The V and J ends lost 8 bases and 0 bases, in that order; junction bases with no gene match: 3. This CDR3 contains 14 residues. CDR1 and CDR2 (germline): MDHEN, SYDVKM. CDR3 region: CASGLAGGSYEQYF. CDR3 bases: TGTGCCAGCGGTCTAGCGGGAGGCTCCTACGAGCAGTACTTC.

The genes are TRBV19 and TRBJ2-2; D perhaps matches TRBD2 (6 bases). V dropped 3 bases and J dropped 7 bases, with 9 bases sitting between them. This CDR3 is built from 13 residues. CDR1 and CDR2 from the germline V gene are LNHDA and SQIVND (reference sequence). CDR3 nucleotides: TGTGCCAGTAGTATCTCGCGGGGCGGGGAGCTGTTTTTT. Its protein product is CASSISRGGELFF.

The genes are TRBV4-1 and TRBJ2-5; a weak D match, TRBD1 (6 bases). This CDR3 is built from 14 residues. V lost 1 base to trimming and J lost 2 bases, with 8 bases between them. CDR1 and CDR2 (germline): MGHRA, YSYEKL. CDR3 sequence (DNA): TGCGCCAGCAGCCAAGGGGGGCCGCAAGAGACCCAGTACTTC. This codes for CASSQGGPQETQYF.

This chain connects TRBV4-2 to TRBJ2-7; 9 nucleotides line up with TRBD1. There are 15 residues in the CDR3. V dropped 4 bases and J dropped 3; count of bases not matched to a gene: 7. Germline CDR1 reads LGHNA; CDR2 reads YNFKEQ. The CDR3 region has the DNA TGTGCCAGCAGCCCCGCCGGACAGGGGTACTACGAGCAGTACTTC. Its protein product is CASSPAGQGYYEQYF.

The J gene is TRBJ2-7, the V gene TRBV5-4; TRBD1 aligns across 8 bases. The CDR3 sequence is 15 residues long. The J segment lost 2 bases and the V segment lost 0 bases, leaving 4 bases of the junction unmatched. Germline V gives CDR1 SGHNT, CDR2 YYREEE (reference sequence). The CDR3 DNA sequence: TGTGCCAGCAGCTTGGCCGGACAGGGAGCCTACGAGCAGTACTTC. Protein product: CASSLAGQGAYEQYF. The variable domain in full, completed from reference TRBV5-4 and TRBJ2-7, reads ETGVTQSPTHLIKTRGQQVTLRCSSQSGHNTVSWYQQALGQGPQFIFQYYREEENGRGNFPPRFSGLQFPNYSSELNVNALELDDSALYLCASSLAGQGAYEQYFGPGTRLTVT.

This clone was seen a few times. J is TRBJ1-4 and V is TRBV2; TRBD1 might be the D (5 bases). Germline V gene data show CDR1 as SNHLY and CDR2 as FYNNEI. V was cut by 3 bases and J by 7 bases, with 12 bases left in between. The CDR3 contains 14 residues. CDR3 sequence reads: CASSDSRASEKLFF. The CDR3 region has the DNA TGTGCCAGCAGTGACAGCAGGGCAAGTGAAAAACTGTTTTTT.

J is TRBJ1-1 and V is TRBV29-1, with TRBD1 matching 10 bases. Germline trimming cut 4 bases from V and 5 bases from J; bases unmatched to any gene: 4. In germline, CDR1 is SQVTM, CDR2 ANQGSEA. CDR3 length: 13 amino acids. For the CDR3, the DNA is TGCAGCGTTGGACAGGGGGCGCGAACTGAAGCTTTCTTT. Its protein is CSVGQGARTEAFF.

The V gene is TRBV18, the J gene TRBJ2-3; 8 nucleotides line up with TRBD2. The length of the CDR3 is 17 residues. From germline, CDR1 is KGHSH and CDR2 LQKENI. V lost 1 base to trimming and J lost 8 bases; unmatched junction nucleotides: 14. The CDR3 DNA reads TGTGCCAGCTCACCACTGCCGGCGGGAGGAGGCGCAGCTACGCAGTATTTT. Residues: CASSPLPAGGGAATQYF.

The rearrangement joins TRBV7-2 to TRBJ2-1; 10 bases map to TRBD1. Unmatched junction bases numbered 4, after V lost 4 bases and J lost 7 bases. This CDR3 comprises 14 residues. Germline V CDR1 and CDR2: SGHTA, FQGNSA. The CDR3 loop reads CASSSDRGGNEQFF. The CDR3 DNA follows: TGTGCCAGCAGCTCGGACAGGGGGGGGAATGAGCAGTTCTTC.

V and J are TRBV7-2 and TRBJ1-2; TRBD1 matches at 7 bases. There are 16 residues in the CDR3. Germline V gives CDR1 SGHTA, CDR2 FQGNSA. Trimming at V came to 4 bases and at J to 4 bases, leaving 12 bases not matched to a gene. This CDR3 reads CASSSYRQQGSYGYTF. The CDR3 bases are TGTGCCAGCAGCTCCTATAGACAACAGGGGAGCTATGGCTACACCTTC.

DNA for the CDR3: TGTGCCAGCAGCGGGGAGGCTAGCCGTTATAATGAGCAGTTCTTC. This codes for CASSGEASRYNEQFF. This chain connects TRBV7-9 to TRBJ2-1; possible D gene TRBD2, 6 bases. Germline V gene lookup returns CDR1 SEHNR and CDR2 FQNEAQ (reference sequence). The CDR3 has 15 amino acids. V lost 5 bases and J 7 bases, leaving 18 bases between the germline ends.

V gene TRBV19 combines with J gene TRBJ1-1, with no clear D. V was trimmed by 3 bases and J by 7 bases, leaving 24 bases between them. CDR3 size: 17 residues. Germline CDR1 is LNHDA and CDR2 is SQIVND (reference sequence). The CDR3 nucleotides are TGTGCCAGTAGTATGATTGCCGAGGGTGTGTACAAGAATGAAGCTTTCTTT. Encoded protein: CASSMIAEGVYKNEAFF.

V gene TRBV6-5 combines with J gene TRBJ1-6, with TRBD1 matching 9 bases. This CDR3 is built from 16 residues. The junction had 4 bases not matched to a gene; V was cut back by 0 bases and J by 7 bases. Per germline, CDR1 MNHEY and CDR2 SVGAGI. Here the CDR3 reads CASSYSRTGENSPLHF. CDR3 nucleotides: TGTGCCAGCAGTTACTCTCGGACAGGGGAAAATTCACCCCTCCACTTT.

The chain couples TRBV27 to TRBJ1-2, with 8 nucleotides matching TRBD1. The CDR3 has 15 residues. Germline assignment: CDR1 MNHEY and CDR2 SMNVEV (reference sequence). V lost 0 bases to trimming and J lost 4 bases; unmatched junction nucleotides: 4. For the CDR3, the DNA is TGTGCCAGCAGTTTATCGACAGGGGACTCCTATGGCTACACCTTC. This sequence encodes CASSLSTGDSYGYTF.

The chain couples TRBV28 to TRBJ1-1; TRBD1 agrees at 11 bases. Germline V gene sequence: CDR1 MDHEN, CDR2 SYDVKM. Trimming took 1 base from V and 4 from J; bases not matched to a gene: 8. The CDR3 extends over 17 amino acids. The CDR3 protein is CASSLFPDRGPFTEAFF. CDR3 sequence (DNA): TGTGCCAGCAGTTTATTCCCGGACAGGGGGCCTTTCACTGAAGCTTTCTTT.